This T cell receptor (beta chain) was obtained from a study of blood T cell repertoires in COVID-19. V gave up 1 base and J gave up 5 bases; unmatched junction bases: 7. The CDR3 spans 15 residues. Germline lookup yields CDR1 LGHNA and CDR2 YSLEER. Some clones are missing from TCRdb's copy, which holds only in-frame ones; the method was immunoSEQ multiplex PCR. The table shows approximately 230,000 clones, with about 87% occurring only once. Sequences were obtained from peripheral blood. The sequence derives from a woman in her thirties with COVID-19, enrolled during active disease. V usage is TRBV4-3 and J usage is TRBJ2-5, with 7 nucleotides matching TRBD2. The CDR3 is CASSQGTAGTETQYF. In DNA form, the CDR3 reads TGCGCCAGCAGCCAAGGAACAGCGGGGACGGAGACCCAGTACTTC.